These T cell receptor beta chains were read from a single sample in a study of blood T cell repertoires in COVID-19. The data were produced by immunoSEQ multiplex PCR, yet TCRdb's version contains in-frame clones alone and is incomplete. The sample consists of around 180,000 clones, approximately 85% of them appearing once. Material for sequencing was peripheral blood. These receptors all come from a man aged 80 or over with COVID-19, enrolled during active disease. CDR3s include the opening cysteine and the closing phenylalanine or tryptophan. Each record gives: clone size, D gene, J gene, CDR3 length, V gene, CDR3 protein, CDR3 DNA. The D gene is left open where the match is weak. Size tells how often a clone was seen (once, few, many) or the class of an expanded clone, and some rows leave it out.

>once|.|TRBJ1-4|14|TRBV6-5
CASNTHGSNEKLFF
TGTGCCAGCAATACGCACGGTTCTAATGAAAAACTGTTTTTT
>.|TRBD1|TRBJ2-3|16|TRBV27
CASSFSDRRSTDTQYF
TGTGCCAGCAGTTTCTCGGACAGGCGAAGCACAGATACGCAGTATTTT
>few|TRBD1|TRBJ2-7|14|TRBV7-9
CASSSHRGVYEQYF
TGTGCCAGCAGCTCCCACAGGGGTGTTTACGAGCAGTACTTC
>.|TRBD1|TRBJ1-3|14|TRBV6-6
CASRRTGAGNTIYF
TGTGCCAGCAGGCGAACAGGGGCTGGAAACACCATATATTTT
>.|.|TRBJ2-5|16|TRBV3-1/TRBV3-2
CASSHDHRAVGETQYF
TGTGCCAGCAGCCATGATCACAGGGCGGTGGGAGAGACCCAGTACTTC
>.|TRBD2|TRBJ2-1|17|TRBV14
CASRQTPGTSGHNEQFF
TGTGCCAGCAGACAAACCCCCGGGACTAGCGGACACAATGAGCAGTTCTTC
>.|TRBD1|TRBJ1-6|18|TRBV11-2
CASRPTGGSFSYNSPLHF
TGTGCCAGCAGACCGACAGGGGGAAGTTTCTCCTATAATTCACCCCTCCACTTT
>.|.|TRBJ1-1|14|TRBV18
CASSPRDMNTEAFF
TGTGCCAGCTCACCCAGGGATATGAACACTGAAGCTTTCTTT
>.|TRBD1|TRBJ1-6|14|TRBV27
CASSLVTGASPLHF
TGTGCCAGCAGTTTAGTGACAGGGGCTTCACCCCTCCACTTT
>.|.|TRBJ1-1|12|TRBV18
CASSKANTEAFF
TGTGCCAGCTCAAAAGCGAACACTGAAGCTTTCTTT
>.|TRBD1|TRBJ2-5|13|TRBV7-9
CASLYTGEETQYF
TGTGCCAGCTTATACACAGGGGAAGAGACCCAGTACTTC
>.|TRBD1|TRBJ1-2|14|TRBV10-3
CAITGTGGDYGYTF
TGTGCCATCACCGGGACAGGGGGCGACTATGGCTACACCTTC
>.|TRBD1|TRBJ2-7|13|TRBV10-3
CAISVNRGNEQYF
TGTGCCATCAGTGTGAACAGGGGCAACGAGCAGTACTTC
>.|.|TRBJ2-5|15|TRBV4-2
CASSQSDTNQETQYF
TGTGCCAGCAGCCAATCGGACACGAACCAAGAGACCCAGTACTTC
>.|TRBD1|TRBJ1-4|14|TRBV6-6
CASRVGQGDEKLFF
TGTGCCAGCAGGGTCGGACAGGGAGATGAAAAACTGTTTTTT
>.|TRBD1|TRBJ1-2|16|TRBV6-2/TRBV6-3
CASSRLIRDRAYGYTF
TGTGCCAGCAGCAGACTAATCCGGGACAGGGCCTATGGCTACACCTTC
>.|.|TRBJ1-2|13|TRBV18
CASSSGANYGYTF
TGTGCCAGCTCATCAGGGGCTAACTATGGCTACACCTTC
>.|.|TRBJ2-2|15|TRBV7-3
CASSLTPGSTGELFF
TGTGCCAGCAGCTTAACGCCTGGGAGCACCGGGGAGCTGTTTTTT
>.|.|TRBJ2-3|14|TRBV27
CASSFGGGTDTQYF
TGTGCCAGCAGTTTTGGCGGGGGCACAGATACGCAGTATTTT
>few|TRBD1|TRBJ1-3|16|TRBV3-1/TRBV3-2
CASTTGTGDSGNTIYF
TGTGCCAGCACCACTGGGACAGGGGACTCTGGAAACACCATATATTTT
>.|.|TRBJ2-7|12|TRBV6-5
CASSSPGLKQYF
TGTGCCAGCAGCTCCCCAGGCTTAAAGCAGTACTTC
>.|.|TRBJ1-6|15|TRBV11-2
CASSLSGESNSPLHF
TGTGCCAGCAGCTTAAGCGGGGAAAGTAATTCACCCCTCCACTTT
>.|.|TRBJ2-2|16|TRBV7-9
CASSSNVLARTGELFF
TGTGCCAGCAGCTCAAACGTCTTAGCGAGGACCGGGGAGCTGTTTTTT
>.|.|TRBJ1-5|15|TRBV3-1/TRBV3-2
CASSQDRGGNQPQHF
TGTGCCAGCAGCCAAGACAGGGGAGGCAATCAGCCCCAGCATTTT
>.|.|TRBJ1-6|15|TRBV3-1/TRBV3-2
CASSQVPGLGSPLHF
TGTGCCAGCAGCCAAGTACCGGGATTGGGTTCACCCCTCCACTTT
>.|.|TRBJ1-1|15|TRBV5-1
CASSPFPGERTEAFF
TGCGCCAGCAGCCCCTTTCCAGGCGAAAGGACTGAAGCTTTCTTT
>.|TRBD1|TRBJ1-3|16|TRBV7-9
CASSFPTGSSGNTIYF
TGTGCCAGCAGCTTTCCGACAGGGAGCTCTGGAAACACCATATATTTT
>.|.|TRBJ1-6|13|TRBV2
CASSGSRNSPLHF
TGTGCCAGCAGTGGCTCGAGGAATTCACCCCTCCACTTT
>.|.|TRBJ1-4|15|TRBV19
CASSMADDYNEKLFF
TGTGCCAGTAGTATGGCCGATGACTATAATGAAAAACTGTTTTTT
>.|TRBD1|TRBJ1-5|15|TRBV19
CASSAGTGVGRPQHF
TGTGCCAGTAGTGCCGGGACAGGGGTCGGAAGGCCCCAGCATTTT
>.|.|TRBJ1-2|12|TRBV19
CASRTQNYGYTF
TGTGCCAGTAGAACACAAAACTATGGCTACACCTTC
>.|TRBD1|TRBJ1-6|13|TRBV4-1
CASSQESGGPLHF
TGCGCCAGCAGCCAAGAGTCAGGGGGCCCCCTCCACTTT
>.|.|TRBJ2-3|12|TRBV6-5
CASSRDKHTQYF
TGTGCCAGCAGCCGGGACAAACATACGCAGTATTTT
>once|.|TRBJ1-1|15|TRBV3-1/TRBV3-2
CASSRGVGVGTEAFF
TGTGCCAGCAGTCGCGGGGTGGGGGTCGGCACTGAAGCTTTCTTT
>.|.|TRBJ1-1|14|TRBV3-1/TRBV3-2
CASSQQGLNTEAFF
TGTGCCAGCAGCCAACAGGGGTTGAACACTGAAGCTTTCTTT
>.|TRBD2|TRBJ2-1|17|TRBV12-5
CASGLTLGRGGYNEQFF
TGTGCTAGTGGCCTCACCTTGGGGCGCGGGGGATACAATGAGCAGTTCTTC
>few|TRBD1|TRBJ1-2|14|TRBV6-5
CASKGTDFPNSYTF
TGTGCCTCCAAAGGGACAGATTTTCCTAACAGCTACACCTTC
>.|.|TRBJ2-1|16|TRBV7-2
CASSSRVVVSYNEQFF
TGTGCCAGCAGCTCCAGGGTGGTGGTTTCCTACAATGAGCAGTTCTTC
>.|.|TRBJ2-7|13|TRBV28
CASSLIGGTGQYF
TGTGCCAGCAGTTTAATCGGGGGAACAGGGCAGTACTTC
>.|TRBD1|TRBJ1-2|16|TRBV6-1
CASSVASRGRVIGYTF
TGTGCCAGCAGTGTCGCCTCCAGGGGGCGCGTAATTGGCTACACCTTC
>.|.|TRBJ1-5|13|TRBV28
CASSKMGPQPQHF
TGTGCCAGCAGTAAGATGGGGCCTCAGCCCCAGCATTTT
>.|.|TRBJ2-3|14|TRBV3-1/TRBV3-2
CASSSSVSPDTQYF
TGTGCCAGCAGCTCTAGCGTGTCACCGGATACGCAGTATTTT
>.|.|TRBJ1-5|14|TRBV6-6
CASLSQEGSQPQHF
TGTGCCAGCCTCTCCCAGGAAGGGAGTCAGCCCCAGCATTTT
>.|.|TRBJ1-2|14|TRBV7-9
CASILGTGIVGYTF
TGTGCCAGCATCCTCGGTACAGGGATTGTTGGCTACACCTTC
>.|TRBD1|TRBJ2-2|16|TRBV9
CASSGDRGSNTGELFF
TGTGCCAGCAGCGGGGACAGGGGATCGAACACCGGGGAGCTGTTTTTT